The rows below give T cell receptor beta chains drawn from one sample of a study of T cell changes during pregnancy in multiple sclerosis. Sequencing was performed with immunoSEQ multiplex PCR; in TCRdb, only in-frame clones are kept and a portion is missing. The sample holds roughly 80,000 clones, under 95% seen once. This specimen consisted of peripheral blood, obtained before pregnancy. Receptors were obtained from a female donor with multiple sclerosis, enrolled in a pregnancy study. The conserved cysteine and the conserved F or W are not part of the CDR3 here. Each record gives: D gene, V gene, CDR3 protein. The D gene is left open where the match is weak.

d_gene: TRBD2; v_gene: TRBV5-5; CDR3aa: ASSPAGGLASYEQY
d_gene: TRBD2; v_gene: TRBV7-9; CDR3aa: ASSFTSGVGDTQY
d_gene: TRBD1; v_gene: TRBV5-4; CDR3aa: ASSLGTARYGYT
d_gene: .; v_gene: TRBV4-1; CDR3aa: ASSQDLSAEAF
d_gene: .; v_gene: TRBV2; CDR3aa: ASSALNYGYT
d_gene: TRBD2; v_gene: TRBV7-9; CDR3aa: ASSLQRGAGNWKTQY
d_gene: .; v_gene: TRBV5-1; CDR3aa: ASSVTGSSNYGYT
d_gene: .; v_gene: TRBV6-6; CDR3aa: ASSYSMDNGNTIY
d_gene: TRBD1; v_gene: TRBV27; CDR3aa: ASSIGQGANSPLH
d_gene: .; v_gene: TRBV6-1; CDR3aa: ASSELGGNQPQH
d_gene: .; v_gene: TRBV7-8; CDR3aa: ASSPPWETGAYEQY
d_gene: TRBD1; v_gene: TRBV18; CDR3aa: ASSLRDSETVEQY
d_gene: .; v_gene: TRBV13; CDR3aa: ASSPSAGVETQY
d_gene: .; v_gene: TRBV19; CDR3aa: ASIGAPPSHGYT
d_gene: .; v_gene: TRBV7-5; CDR3aa: ARSRGTDTQY
d_gene: TRBD2; v_gene: TRBV4-2; CDR3aa: ASSQDPAGEADTQY
d_gene: .; v_gene: TRBV7-9; CDR3aa: ASSSRVISYEQY
d_gene: .; v_gene: TRBV14; CDR3aa: ASSPYVFTVSETQY
d_gene: .; v_gene: TRBV4-1; CDR3aa: ASSQDWEEYEQF
d_gene: TRBD1; v_gene: TRBV6-5; CDR3aa: ASSNRDSQNYGYT
d_gene: .; v_gene: TRBV4-1; CDR3aa: ASSLSLSSYNEQF
d_gene: TRBD2; v_gene: TRBV7-8; CDR3aa: ASSLAAGGYDEQF
d_gene: .; v_gene: TRBV5-6; CDR3aa: ASSSGVEIEQY
d_gene: .; v_gene: TRBV6-6; CDR3aa: ASKSLSGNTIY
d_gene: TRBD1; v_gene: TRBV6-1; CDR3aa: ASSPTDRGLGYT
d_gene: .; v_gene: TRBV2; CDR3aa: ASSQGDTNQPQH
d_gene: .; v_gene: TRBV6-1; CDR3aa: ASSEAEVNEQF
d_gene: TRBD1; v_gene: TRBV11-2; CDR3aa: ASSLGGQGLNEKLF
d_gene: TRBD1; v_gene: TRBV7-2; CDR3aa: ASSTGSGNTIY
d_gene: TRBD2; v_gene: TRBV5-8; CDR3aa: ASSHITLAGVTYEQY
d_gene: .; v_gene: TRBV25-1; CDR3aa: ASSAPGLKGWDTQY
d_gene: TRBD1; v_gene: TRBV5-1; CDR3aa: ASSLGVTGSNTEAF
d_gene: TRBD1; v_gene: TRBV27; CDR3aa: AVIGQGDEQY
d_gene: .; v_gene: TRBV25-1; CDR3aa: ASTPRAGSSYEQY
d_gene: .; v_gene: TRBV9; CDR3aa: ASSVALTQGGYT
d_gene: .; v_gene: TRBV19; CDR3aa: ASSMEQGNTGELF
d_gene: .; v_gene: TRBV6-4; CDR3aa: ASSEEGENQPQH
d_gene: .; v_gene: TRBV19; CDR3aa: ASSSGSRGYT
d_gene: TRBD1; v_gene: TRBV29-1; CDR3aa: SVERQGSFYGYT
d_gene: TRBD1; v_gene: TRBV6-1; CDR3aa: ASSLRDSGYT
d_gene: TRBD1; v_gene: TRBV19; CDR3aa: ASSIGQGGSTEAF
d_gene: .; v_gene: TRBV11-3; CDR3aa: ASSPPYTDTQY
d_gene: TRBD2; v_gene: TRBV9; CDR3aa: ASSILAGGSTDTQY
d_gene: .; v_gene: TRBV7-8; CDR3aa: ASSLPGGEAIY
d_gene: TRBD1; v_gene: TRBV19; CDR3aa: ASSIDYLDRETEAF
d_gene: TRBD1; v_gene: TRBV30; CDR3aa: AWRGDRTRPLH